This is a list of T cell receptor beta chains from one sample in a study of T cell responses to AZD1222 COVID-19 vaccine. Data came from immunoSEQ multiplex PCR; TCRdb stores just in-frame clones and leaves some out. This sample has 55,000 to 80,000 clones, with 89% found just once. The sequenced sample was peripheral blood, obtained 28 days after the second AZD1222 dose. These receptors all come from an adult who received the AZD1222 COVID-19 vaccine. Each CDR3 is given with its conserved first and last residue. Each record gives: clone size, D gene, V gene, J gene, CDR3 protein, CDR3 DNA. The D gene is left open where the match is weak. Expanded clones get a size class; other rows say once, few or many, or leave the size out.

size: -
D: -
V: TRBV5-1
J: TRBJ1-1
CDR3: CASSPLLGTEAFF
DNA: TGCGCCAGCAGCCCACTATTGGGGACTGAAGCTTTCTTT

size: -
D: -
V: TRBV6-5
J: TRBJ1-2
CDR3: CASSYEGTPNYGYTF
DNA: TGTGCCAGCAGTTACGAGGGCACTCCTAACTATGGCTACACCTTC

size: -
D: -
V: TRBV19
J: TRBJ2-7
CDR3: CASSLTSTYEQYF
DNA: TGTGCCAGTAGTCTGACTTCTACCTACGAGCAGTACTTC

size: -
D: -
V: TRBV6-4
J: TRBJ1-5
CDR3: CASGPGGNQPQHF
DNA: TGTGCCAGCGGTCCCGGGGGCAATCAGCCCCAGCATTTT

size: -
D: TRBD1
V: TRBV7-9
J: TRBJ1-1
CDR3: CASSSAGGWTEAFF
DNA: TGTGCCAGCAGCTCAGCAGGGGGCTGGACTGAAGCTTTCTTT

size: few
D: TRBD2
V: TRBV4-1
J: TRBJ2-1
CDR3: CASSLAGRTSGFQYEQFF
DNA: TGCGCCAGCAGCCTCGCAGGGAGGACTAGCGGGTTTCAGTATGAGCAGTTCTTC

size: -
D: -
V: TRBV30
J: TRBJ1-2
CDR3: CAWSVIRRTVNYGRDGYTF
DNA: TGTGCCTGGAGTGTGATAAGGCGGACAGTCAACTATGGTAGGGATGGCTACACCTTC

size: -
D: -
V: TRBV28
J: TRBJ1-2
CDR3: CASSSGRYGYTF
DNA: TGTGCCAGCAGTTCGGGCCGCTATGGCTACACCTTC

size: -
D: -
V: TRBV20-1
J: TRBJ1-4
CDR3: CSASAGGEEKLFF
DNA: TGCAGTGCTAGTGCCGGGGGCGAGGAAAAACTGTTTTTT

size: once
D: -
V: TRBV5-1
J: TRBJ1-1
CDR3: CASSSGTKNNEAFF
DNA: TGCGCCAGCAGCTCCGGGACCAAAAACAATGAAGCTTTCTTT

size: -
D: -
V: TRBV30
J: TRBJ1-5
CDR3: CAWSVRGNQPQHF
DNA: TGTGCCTGGAGTGTACGGGGAAATCAGCCCCAGCATTTT

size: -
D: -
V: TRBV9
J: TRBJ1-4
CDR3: CASSVSPSTNEKLFF
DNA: TGTGCCAGCAGCGTATCCCCGTCAACTAATGAAAAACTGTTTTTT

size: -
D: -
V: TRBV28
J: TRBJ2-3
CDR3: CASSLPGQGGADTQYF
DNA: TGTGCCAGCAGTTTACCCGGGCAGGGAGGAGCAGATACGCAGTATTTT

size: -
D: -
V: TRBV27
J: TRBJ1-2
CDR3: CASSLEANYGYTF
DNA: TGTGCCAGCAGCTTGGAAGCTAACTATGGCTACACCTTC

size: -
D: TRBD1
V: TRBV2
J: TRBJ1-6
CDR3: CASSLDREGTSPLHF
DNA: TGTGCCAGCAGTTTGGACAGGGAGGGGACTTCACCCCTCCACTTT

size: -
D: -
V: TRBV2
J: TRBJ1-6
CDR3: CASSAQGTYNSPLHF
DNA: TGTGCCAGCAGTGCCCAGGGAACCTATAATTCACCCCTCCACTTT

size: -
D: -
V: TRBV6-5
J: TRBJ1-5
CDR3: CASGARSNQPQHF
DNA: TGTGCCAGCGGGGCACGTAGCAATCAGCCTCAGCATTTT

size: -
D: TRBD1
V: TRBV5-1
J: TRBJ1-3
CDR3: CASSPQGHIGNTIYF
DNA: TGCGCCAGCAGCCCACAGGGGCATATCGGAAACACCATATATTTT

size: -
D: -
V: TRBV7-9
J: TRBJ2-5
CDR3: CASSLGGEQETQYF
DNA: TGTGCCAGCAGCCTAGGGGGGGAACAAGAGACCCAGTACTTC

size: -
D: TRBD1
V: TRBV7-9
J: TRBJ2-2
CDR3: CASSLETGGNTGELFF
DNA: TGTGCCAGCAGCTTAGAGACAGGGGGGAACACCGGGGAGCTGTTTTTT

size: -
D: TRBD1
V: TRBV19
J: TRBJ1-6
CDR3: CASTRDGTGFNSPLHF
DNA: TGTGCCAGTACTCGAGACGGGACAGGGTTCAATTCACCCCTCCACTTT

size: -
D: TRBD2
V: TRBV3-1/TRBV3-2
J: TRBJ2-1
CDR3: CASSPATSGAYYNEQFF
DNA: TGTGCCAGCAGCCCCGCGACTAGCGGGGCTTACTACAATGAGCAGTTCTTC

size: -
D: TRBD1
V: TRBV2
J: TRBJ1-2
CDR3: CASNKPGQGPDYGYTF
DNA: TGTGCCAGCAATAAACCGGGACAGGGACCAGACTATGGCTACACCTTC

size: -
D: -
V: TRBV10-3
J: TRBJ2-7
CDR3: CAIRGGAGRSYEQYF
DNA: TGTGCCATCAGAGGGGGCGCGGGGAGGTCCTACGAGCAGTACTTC

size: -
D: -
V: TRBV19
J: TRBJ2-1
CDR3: CASIPAGHPYNEQFF
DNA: TGTGCCAGTATCCCCGCGGGACATCCCTACAATGAGCAGTTCTTC

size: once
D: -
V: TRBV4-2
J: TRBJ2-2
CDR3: CASSQDYRASTGELFF
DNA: TGTGCCAGCAGCCAAGATTACCGGGCGAGCACCGGGGAGCTGTTTTTT

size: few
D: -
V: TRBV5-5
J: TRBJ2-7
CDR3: CASSPQGLSSYEQYF
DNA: TGTGCCAGCAGCCCACAGGGACTTAGCTCCTACGAGCAGTACTTC

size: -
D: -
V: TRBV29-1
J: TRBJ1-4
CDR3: CSVEQGVEEKLFF
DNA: TGCAGCGTGGAACAGGGAGTGGAAGAAAAACTGTTTTTT

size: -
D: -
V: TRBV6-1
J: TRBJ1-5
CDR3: CASSEYASNQPQHF
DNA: TGTGCCAGCAGTGAATACGCGAGCAATCAGCCCCAGCATTTT

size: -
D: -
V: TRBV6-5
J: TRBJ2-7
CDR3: CASTRSSYEQYF
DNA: TGTGCCAGCACTCGAAGCTCCTACGAGCAGTACTTC

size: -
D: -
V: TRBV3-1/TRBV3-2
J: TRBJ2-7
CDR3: CASSQGTVSYEQYF
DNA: TGTGCCAGCAGCCAAGGTACGGTCTCCTACGAGCAGTACTTC

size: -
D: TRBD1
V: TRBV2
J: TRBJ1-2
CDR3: CASTIDRAIAF
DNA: TGTGCCAGCACCATAGACAGGGCTATCGCCTTC

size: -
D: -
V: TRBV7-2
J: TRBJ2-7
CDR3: CASSLEGRTFSYEQYF
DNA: TGTGCCAGCAGCTTAGAGGGCAGGACCTTCTCCTACGAGCAGTACTTC

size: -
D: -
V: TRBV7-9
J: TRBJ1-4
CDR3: CASSPPGGLRIGEKLFF
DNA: TGTGCCAGCAGCCCACCCGGAGGATTACGGATTGGTGAAAAACTGTTTTTT

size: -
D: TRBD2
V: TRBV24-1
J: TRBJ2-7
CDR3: CATSDFGVSGAYEQYF
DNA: TGTGCCACCAGTGATTTTGGGGTCAGCGGGGCCTACGAGCAGTACTTC

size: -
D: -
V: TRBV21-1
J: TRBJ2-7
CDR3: CASGGRCYEQYF
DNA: TGTGCCAGCGGGGGACGCTGCTACGAGCAGTACTTC

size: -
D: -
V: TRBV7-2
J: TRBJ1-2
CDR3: CASSSDVRGSGGYTF
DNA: TGTGCCAGCAGCTCCGACGTCAGGGGATCTGGAGGCTACACCTTC

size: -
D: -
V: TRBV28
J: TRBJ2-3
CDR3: CASSPRGSSTDTQYF
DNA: TGTGCCAGCAGTCCCCGGGGTTCGAGCACAGATACGCAGTATTTT

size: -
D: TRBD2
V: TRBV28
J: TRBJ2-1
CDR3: CASIGGLSSYNEQFF
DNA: TGTGCCAGCATCGGGGGACTAAGCTCCTACAATGAGCAGTTCTTC

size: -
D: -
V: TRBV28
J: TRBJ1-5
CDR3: CTSSLRRGVGNQPQHF
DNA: TGTACCAGCAGCCTCCGGCGAGGGGTTGGCAATCAGCCCCAGCATTTT

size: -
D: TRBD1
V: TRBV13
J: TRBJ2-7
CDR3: CASSQGQGPEQYF
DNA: TGTGCCAGCAGCCAGGGACAGGGCCCTGAGCAGTACTTC

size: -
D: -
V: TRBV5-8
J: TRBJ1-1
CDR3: CASSLGTVGDTEAFF
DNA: TGTGCCAGCAGCCTCGGGACTGTCGGGGACACTGAAGCTTTCTTT

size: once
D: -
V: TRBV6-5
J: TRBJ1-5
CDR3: CASSYTGGQPQHF
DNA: TGTGCCAGCAGTTACACTGGCGGTCAGCCCCAGCATTTT

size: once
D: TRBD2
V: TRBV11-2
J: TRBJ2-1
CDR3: CASSPLTSAVKQFF
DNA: TGTGCCAGCAGTCCCCTAACTAGCGCGGTTAAGCAGTTCTTC

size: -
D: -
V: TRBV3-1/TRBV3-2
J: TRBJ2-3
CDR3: CASSQGPRDTQYF
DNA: TGTGCCAGCAGCCAAGGCCCCAGGGATACGCAGTATTTT

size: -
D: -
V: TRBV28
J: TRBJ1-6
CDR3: CASTSGTQGDSPLHF
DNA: TGTGCCAGCACAAGTGGTACTCAGGGCGATTCACCCCTCCACTTT

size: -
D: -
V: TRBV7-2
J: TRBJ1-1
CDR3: CASSLATVMNTEAFF
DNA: TGTGCCAGCAGCTTAGCGACAGTCATGAACACTGAAGCTTTCTTT

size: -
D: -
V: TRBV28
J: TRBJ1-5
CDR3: CASSTQKNSNQPQHF
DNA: TGTGCCAGCAGTACCCAGAAGAATAGCAATCAGCCCCAGCATTTT

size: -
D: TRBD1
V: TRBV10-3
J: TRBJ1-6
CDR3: CATYGQGTRGNSPLHF
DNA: TGTGCCACCTATGGACAGGGGACGAGGGGGAATTCACCCCTCCACTTT

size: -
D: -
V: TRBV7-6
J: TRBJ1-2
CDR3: CASSSVGGNGYTF
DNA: TGTGCCAGCTCCTCGGTCGGGGGAAATGGCTACACCTTC

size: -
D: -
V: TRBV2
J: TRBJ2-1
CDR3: CASSGTSQRASEQFF
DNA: TGTGCCAGCAGTGGGACCTCCCAACGGGCAAGTGAGCAGTTCTTC

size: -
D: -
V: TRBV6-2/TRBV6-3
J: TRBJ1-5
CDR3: CASGPYTDQPQHF
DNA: TGTGCCAGCGGCCCTTACACCGATCAGCCCCAGCATTTT

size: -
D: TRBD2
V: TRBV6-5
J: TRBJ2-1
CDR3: CASSYRSGSSYNEQFF
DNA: TGTGCCAGCAGTTACCGTAGCGGGAGCTCCTACAATGAGCAGTTCTTC

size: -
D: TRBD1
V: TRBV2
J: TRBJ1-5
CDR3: CASSGGLGDRTYQPQHF
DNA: TGTGCCAGCAGTGGGGGCCTAGGGGACAGAACTTATCAGCCCCAGCATTTT

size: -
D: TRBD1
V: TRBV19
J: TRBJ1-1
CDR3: CASSTDRGNTEAFF
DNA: TGTGCCAGTAGTACGGACAGGGGGAACACTGAAGCTTTCTTT

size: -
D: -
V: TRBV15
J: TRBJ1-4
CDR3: CATSRGTSGNEKLFF
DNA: TGTGCCACCAGCAGGGGGACCTCGGGAAATGAAAAACTGTTTTTT

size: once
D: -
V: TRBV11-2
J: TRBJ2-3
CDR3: CASSLGRSTDTQYF
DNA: TGTGCCAGCAGCCTTGGACGAAGCACAGATACGCAGTATTTT